The source of this T cell receptor beta chain is a study of cytomegalovirus exposure and HLA in healthy donors. Deletions cut 1 base from V and 4 bases from J, with 13 bases between. This CDR3 contains 15 residues. CDR1 and CDR2 (germline): SGHVS, FNYEAQ. Whole-study findings and limits: Researchers reported in a later analysis that common viral pathogens appeared linked to several top clusters.

This clone occurred a few times. Its antigen is as yet unknown. Vbeta (60) and Jbeta (13) primers were used in the PCR. Sequenced by immunoSEQ multiplex PCR; TCRdb stores in-frame clones only, minus some. Of over 90,000 clones in the sample, around 72% were seen once. The TCR comes from a man in his forties or fifties in good health and CMV-seronegative. Sequenced material: PBMCs. The chain uses TRBV7-6 and TRBJ1-1; D gene unclear. CDR3 sequence (DNA): TGTGCCAGCAGCTTAGGAGGACGGGGTAGCACTGAAGCTTTCTTT. Translated: CASSLGGRGSTEAFF.